Listed below are T cell receptor beta chains from one sample, sequenced in a study of blood T cell repertoires in COVID-19. This table comes from immunoSEQ multiplex PCR, and its TCRdb copy is limited to in-frame clones, with some not included. Seen here are roughly 150,000 clones, 65% to 85% observed once, and the top ten hold roughly 4.9%. Source material: PBMCs or T cells enriched from blood (not recorded which). The receptors were gathered from a man in his 70s who had been exposed to COVID-19. CDR3s include the opening cysteine and the closing phenylalanine or tryptophan. D genes are given only for firm matches. Not every row has a clone size; where given, it reads once, few, many or a size class.

TRBV23-1	TRBD1	few	TRBJ1-6	TGCGCCAGCACCACGGACAGGTCTAGCTCCTATAATTCACCCCTCCACTTT	CASTTDRSSSYNSPLHF
TRBV27	TRBD1	.	TRBJ1-6	TGTGCCAGCAGTTTCGGGACAGGGGGCAGCTCCTATAATTCACCCCTCCACTTT	CASSFGTGGSSYNSPLHF
TRBV24-1	TRBD1	.	TRBJ1-5	TGTGCCACCAGTGACTCGACAGGGGGCCATCAGCCCCAGCATTTT	CATSDSTGGHQPQHF
TRBV5-1	.	.	TRBJ1-6	TGCGCCAGCAGCTTGAGAGGGGGATTCGTGGATTCACCCCTCCACTTT	CASSLRGGFVDSPLHF
TRBV7-6	.	once	TRBJ2-3	TGTGCCAGCAGCCCCCAGGGTCTTAGCACAGATACGCAGTATTTT	CASSPQGLSTDTQYF
TRBV2	.	.	TRBJ1-1	TGTGCCAGCAGTGATCCCGGCAGGGGCCGGATGAACACTGAAGCTTTCTTT	CASSDPGRGRMNTEAFF
TRBV5-6	.	.	TRBJ1-2	TGTGCCAGCAGCTTGGCGGGAGGGGGGCCCTGTGGCTACACCTTC	CASSLAGGGPCGYTF
TRBV2	.	.	TRBJ2-5	TGTGCCAGCAGTGAAGGGAGTTACCACGGGGAGACCCAGTACTTC	CASSEGSYHGETQYF
TRBV5-6	.	.	TRBJ1-1	TGTGCCAGCAGCTTGGAATTACTTAGCGGTACTGAAGCTTTCTTT	CASSLELLSGTEAFF
TRBV27	.	few	TRBJ1-1	TGTGCCAGCAGTACCCGCACAGGGATTGGGACTGAAGCTTTCTTT	CASSTRTGIGTEAFF
TRBV3-1/TRBV3-2	.	.	TRBJ1-5	TGTGCCAGCCCGGGGAGCAATCAGCCCCAGCATTTT	CASPGSNQPQHF
TRBV19	.	.	TRBJ1-4	TGTGCCAGTAGTACCCGCGGACCTAGGGGAGAAAAACTGTTTTTT	CASSTRGPRGEKLFF
TRBV27	TRBD2	.	TRBJ2-3	TGTGCCAGCAGGACCCCGACTAGCGGGGGGGCATACGGACATACGCAGTATTTT	CASRTPTSGGAYGHTQYF
TRBV19	.	.	TRBJ1-2	TGTGCCAGTAGTCCCCGGCCGCCGAGACAGACCTATGGCTACACCTTC	CASSPRPPRQTYGYTF
TRBV4-2	.	.	TRBJ1-1	TGTGCCAGCAGCCTTGGAGGTAAGAACACTGAAGCTTTCTTT	CASSLGGKNTEAFF
TRBV27	TRBD1	once	TRBJ1-6	TGTGCCAGCAGGATCCTCACAGGGGGCTCGGGGAATTCACCCCTCCACTTT	CASRILTGGSGNSPLHF
TRBV5-1	.	.	TRBJ2-7	TGCGCCAGCAGCCGTTATCCTTCCGACTACTACGAGCAGTACTTC	CASSRYPSDYYEQYF
TRBV15	.	.	TRBJ1-2	TGTGCCACCAGCAGAGATCTAGCAGAAAACTATGGCTACACCTTC	CATSRDLAENYGYTF
TRBV18	.	.	TRBJ2-5	TGTGCCAGCTCACCGTTTATGGGCGAGGAGACCCAGTACTTC	CASSPFMGEETQYF
TRBV7-2	.	.	TRBJ2-5	TGTGCCAGCAGCTTAGTGGCAGAAGAGACCCAGTACTTC	CASSLVAEETQYF
TRBV11-2	.	.	TRBJ2-2	TGTGCCAGCAGCTTAGACACAGGCTTTTGGGGGCTGTTTTTT	CASSLDTGFWGLFF
TRBV5-8	TRBD1	.	TRBJ2-1	TGTGCCAGCAGCTTGGTCGGGACAGGACGTGCTGAGCAGTTCTTC	CASSLVGTGRAEQFF
TRBV6-5	.	few	TRBJ1-2	TGTGCCAGTCGAGGTGGAAACAGGAGCTATGGCTACACCTTC	CASRGGNRSYGYTF
TRBV28	TRBD1	.	TRBJ1-2	TGTGCCAGCAGTACCACAGGGGGCGTTAACTATGGCTACACCTTC	CASSTTGGVNYGYTF
TRBV7-9	.	once	TRBJ2-2	TGTGCCAGCAGCCCTAAGACAACCGGGGAGCTGTTTTTT	CASSPKTTGELFF
TRBV4-1	.	few	TRBJ2-7	TGCGCCAGCAGCCAGGGGGCAGCGCGGAGCTCCTACGAGCAGTACTTC	CASSQGAARSSYEQYF
TRBV6-5	TRBD1	.	TRBJ1-1	TGTGCCAGCAGTCAGGGGGTTCGTACTGAAGCTTTCTTT	CASSQGVRTEAFF
TRBV5-5	.	.	TRBJ1-2	TGTGCCAGCAGCTTGGGTCCCTCCCGGGAGGGGGGCTACACCTTC	CASSLGPSREGGYTF
TRBV9	.	.	TRBJ1-1	TGTGCCAGCAGCGCAACGCCGGAGGTGGGAGCTTTCTTT	CASSATPEVGAFF
TRBV5-4	TRBD1	.	TRBJ1-2	TGTGCCAGCAGCATGGCGGGACAGGGGGAGTATGGCTACACCTTC	CASSMAGQGEYGYTF
TRBV14	.	.	TRBJ1-1	TGTGCCAGCAGCCAAGTACAGGCCCTCACTGAAGCTTTCTTT	CASSQVQALTEAFF
TRBV19	TRBD2	.	TRBJ2-5	TGTGCCAGTAGTCCGGGACTAGCGGGAGAGGGGTCTAGAAAGACCCAGTACTTC	CASSPGLAGEGSRKTQYF
TRBV30	TRBD2	.	TRBJ2-3	TGTGCCTGGAGGACTAGCGGGACGGCAGATACGCAGTATTTT	CAWRTSGTADTQYF
TRBV29-1	TRBD1	.	TRBJ1-3	TGCAGCGTTGACCAGGGGGGTGGAAACACCATATATTTT	CSVDQGGGNTIYF
TRBV4-3	.	.	TRBJ1-3	TGCGCCAGCAGCCAAGATCCCCCAGGGGACTCTGGAAACACCATATATTTT	CASSQDPPGDSGNTIYF
TRBV6-5	TRBD2	.	TRBJ2-7	TGTGCCAGCAGCAAAACTAGCGGGGGTATCTACGAGCAGTACTTC	CASSKTSGGIYEQYF
TRBV30	TRBD1	.	TRBJ1-5	TGTGCCTGGAGTCTACAGGGGGCCCAGCCCCAGCATTTT	CAWSLQGAQPQHF
TRBV7-2	TRBD1	.	TRBJ2-2	TGTGCCAGTGGACAGGGGGTCACCGGGGAGCTGTTTTTT	CASGQGVTGELFF
TRBV25-1	.	.	TRBJ2-1	TGTGCCAGCAGTGACCCCAGGGGAAATGAGCAGTTCTTC	CASSDPRGNEQFF
TRBV28	TRBD2	.	TRBJ2-3	TGTGCCAGCAGCCTACGGGGGGCAGATACGCAGTATTTT	CASSLRGADTQYF
TRBV19	TRBD2	.	TRBJ2-3	TGTGCCAGCGGCGGTCTAGCGGGGGTTCTCGATACGCAGTATTTT	CASGGLAGVLDTQYF
TRBV29-1	.	.	TRBJ2-1	TGCAGCGCCCTCACTCGGTTTCCGGATGAGCAGTTCTTC	CSALTRFPDEQFF